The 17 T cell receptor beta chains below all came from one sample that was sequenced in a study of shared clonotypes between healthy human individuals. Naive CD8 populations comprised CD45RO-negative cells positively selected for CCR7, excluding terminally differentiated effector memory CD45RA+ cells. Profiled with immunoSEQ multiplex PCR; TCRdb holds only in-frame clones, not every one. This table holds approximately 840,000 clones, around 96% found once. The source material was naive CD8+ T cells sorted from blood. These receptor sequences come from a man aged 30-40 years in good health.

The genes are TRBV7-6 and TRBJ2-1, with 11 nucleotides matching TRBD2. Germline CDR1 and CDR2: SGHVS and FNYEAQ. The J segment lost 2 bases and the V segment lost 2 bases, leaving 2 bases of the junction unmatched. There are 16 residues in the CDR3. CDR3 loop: CASSLLAGGTYNEQFF. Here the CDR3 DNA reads TGTGCCAGCAGCTTATTAGCGGGAGGGACCTACAATGAGCAGTTCTTC. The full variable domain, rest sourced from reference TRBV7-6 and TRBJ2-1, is GAGVSQSPRYKVTKRGQDVALRCDPISGHVSLYWYRQALGQGPEFLTYFNYEAQQDKSGLPNDRFSAERPEGSISTLTIQRTEQRDSAMYRCASSLLAGGTYNEQFFGPGTRLTVL.

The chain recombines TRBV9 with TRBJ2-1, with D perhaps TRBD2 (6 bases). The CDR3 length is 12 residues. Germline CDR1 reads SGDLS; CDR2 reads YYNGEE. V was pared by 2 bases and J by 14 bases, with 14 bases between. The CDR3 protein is CASSVLGGEKFF. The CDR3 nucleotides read TGTGCCAGCAGCGTCCTCGGGGGAGAGAAGTTCTTC.

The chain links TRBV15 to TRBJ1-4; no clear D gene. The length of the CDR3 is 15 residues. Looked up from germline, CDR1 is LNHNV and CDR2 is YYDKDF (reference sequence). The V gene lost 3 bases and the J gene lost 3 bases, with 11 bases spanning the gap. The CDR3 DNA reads TGTGCCACCAGCAGGGCTAGGTCGGCTAATGAAAAACTGTTTTTT. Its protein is CATSRARSANEKLFF.

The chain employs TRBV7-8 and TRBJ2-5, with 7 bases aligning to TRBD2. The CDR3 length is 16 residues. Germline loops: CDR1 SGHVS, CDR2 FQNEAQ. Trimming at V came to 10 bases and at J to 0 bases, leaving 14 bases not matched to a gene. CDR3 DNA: TGTGCCACCACACCCTCGGGGGGAAAGTACCAAGAGACCCAGTACTTC. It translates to CATTPSGGKYQETQYF.

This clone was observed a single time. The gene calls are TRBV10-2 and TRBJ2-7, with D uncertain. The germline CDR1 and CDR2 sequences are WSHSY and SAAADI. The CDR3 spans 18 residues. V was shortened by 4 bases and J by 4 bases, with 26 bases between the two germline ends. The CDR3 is CASSGASDRPTGGYEQYF. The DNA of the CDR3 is TGCGCCAGCAGTGGGGCCAGTGATAGACCGACTGGTGGATACGAGCAGTACTTC.

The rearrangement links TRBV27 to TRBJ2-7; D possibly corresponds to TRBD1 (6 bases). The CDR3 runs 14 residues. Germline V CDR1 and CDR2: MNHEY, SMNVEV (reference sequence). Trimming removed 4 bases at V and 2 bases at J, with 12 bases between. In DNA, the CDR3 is TGTGCCAGCAGTTGGGAGCCAGGGGCCTACGAGCAGTACTTC. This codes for CASSWEPGAYEQYF.

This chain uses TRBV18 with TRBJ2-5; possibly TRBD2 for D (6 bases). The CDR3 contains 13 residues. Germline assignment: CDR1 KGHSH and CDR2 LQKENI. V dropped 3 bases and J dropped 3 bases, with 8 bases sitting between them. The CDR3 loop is CASSPPGEETQYF. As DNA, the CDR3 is TGTGCCAGCTCACCCCCGGGAGAAGAGACCCAGTACTTC. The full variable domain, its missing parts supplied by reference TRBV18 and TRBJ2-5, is NAGVMQNPRHLVRRRGQEARLRCSPMKGHSHVYWYRQLPEEGLKFMVYLQKENIIDESGMPKERFSAEFPKEGPSILRIQQVVRGDSAAYFCASSPPGEETQYFGPGTRLLVL.

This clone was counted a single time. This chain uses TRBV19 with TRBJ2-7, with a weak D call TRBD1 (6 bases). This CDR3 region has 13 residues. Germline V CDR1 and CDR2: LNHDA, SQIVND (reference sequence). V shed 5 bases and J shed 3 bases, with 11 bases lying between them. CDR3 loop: CASSPDRNYEQYF. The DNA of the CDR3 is TGTGCCAGTAGTCCGGACAGAAACTACGAGCAGTACTTC.

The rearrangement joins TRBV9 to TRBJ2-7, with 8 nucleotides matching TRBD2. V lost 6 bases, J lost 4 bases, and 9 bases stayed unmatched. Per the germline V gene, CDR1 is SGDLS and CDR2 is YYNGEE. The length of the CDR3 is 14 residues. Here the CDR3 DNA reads TGTGCCAGCAACCCCAGCGGGAGTGCGTACGAGCAGTACTTC. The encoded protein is CASNPSGSAYEQYF.

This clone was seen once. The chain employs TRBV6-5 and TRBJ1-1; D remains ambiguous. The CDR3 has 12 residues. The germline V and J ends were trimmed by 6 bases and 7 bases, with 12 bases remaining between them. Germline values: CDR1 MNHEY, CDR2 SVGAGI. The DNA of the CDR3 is TGTGCCAGCAGCCGAGGGCAGCGTGAAGCTTTCTTT. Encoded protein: CASSRGQREAFF.

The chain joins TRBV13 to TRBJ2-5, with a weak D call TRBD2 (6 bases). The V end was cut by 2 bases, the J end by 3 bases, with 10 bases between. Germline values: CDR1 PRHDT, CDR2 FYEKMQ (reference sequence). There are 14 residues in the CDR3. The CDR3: CASSLLALEETQYF. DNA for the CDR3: TGTGCCAGCAGCTTACTAGCGCTCGAAGAGACCCAGTACTTC.

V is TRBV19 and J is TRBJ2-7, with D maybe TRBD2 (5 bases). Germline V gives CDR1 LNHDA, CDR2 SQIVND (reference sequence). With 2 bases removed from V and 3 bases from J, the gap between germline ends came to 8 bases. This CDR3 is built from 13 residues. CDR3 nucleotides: TGTGCCAGTAGTATATACGCGGGCTACGAGCAGTACTTC. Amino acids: CASSIYAGYEQYF. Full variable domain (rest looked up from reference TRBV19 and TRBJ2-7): DGGITQSPKYLFRKEGQNVTLSCEQNLNHDAMYWYRQDPGQGLRLIYYSQIVNDFQKGDIAEGYSVSREKKESFPLTVTSAQKNPTAFYLCASSIYAGYEQYFGPGTRLTVT.

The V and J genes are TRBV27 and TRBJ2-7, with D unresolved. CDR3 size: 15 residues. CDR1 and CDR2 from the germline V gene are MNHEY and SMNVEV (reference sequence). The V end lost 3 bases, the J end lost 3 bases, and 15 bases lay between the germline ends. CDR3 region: CASSFIKSRDYEQYF. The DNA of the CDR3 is TGTGCCAGCAGTTTCATTAAATCCCGAGACTACGAGCAGTACTTC.

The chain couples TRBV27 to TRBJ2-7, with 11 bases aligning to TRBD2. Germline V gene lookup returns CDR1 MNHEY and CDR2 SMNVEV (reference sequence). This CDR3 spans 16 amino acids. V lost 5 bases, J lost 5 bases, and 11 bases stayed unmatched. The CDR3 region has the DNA TGTGCCAGCAGTCCCTTGGGAGTAGCGGGAGGGAACGAGCAGTACTTC. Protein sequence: CASSPLGVAGGNEQYF.

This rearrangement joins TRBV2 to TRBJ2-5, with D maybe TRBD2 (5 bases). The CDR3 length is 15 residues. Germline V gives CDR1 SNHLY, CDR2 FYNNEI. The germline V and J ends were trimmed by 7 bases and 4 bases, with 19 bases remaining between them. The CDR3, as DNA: TGTGCCAGCACCCACCTAGCTGAACTGGGAGAGACCCAGTACTTC. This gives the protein CASTHLAELGETQYF.

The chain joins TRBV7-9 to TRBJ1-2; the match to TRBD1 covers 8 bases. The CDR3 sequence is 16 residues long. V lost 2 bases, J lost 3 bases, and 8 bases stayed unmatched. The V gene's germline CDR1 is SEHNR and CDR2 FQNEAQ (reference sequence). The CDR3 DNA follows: TGTGCCAGCAGCTTAACGCCGACAGGGGCGGACTATGGCTACACCTTC. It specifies CASSLTPTGADYGYTF.

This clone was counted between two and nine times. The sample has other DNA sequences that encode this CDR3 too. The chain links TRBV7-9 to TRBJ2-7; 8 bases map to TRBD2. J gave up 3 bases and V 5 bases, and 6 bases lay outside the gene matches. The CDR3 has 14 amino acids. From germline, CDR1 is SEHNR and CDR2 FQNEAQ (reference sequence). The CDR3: CASSLREGSYEQYF. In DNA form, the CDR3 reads TGTGCCAGCAGCCTCCGGGAGGGCAGCTACGAGCAGTACTTC.